One T cell receptor beta chain is described in this entry. Cohorts were determined from participant-reported clinical history. This table comes from immunoSEQ multiplex PCR, and its TCRdb copy is limited to in-frame clones, with some not included. The sample contains 200,000 to 250,000 clones, 85% to 90% of which appear only once. These data are taken from a study of blood T cell repertoires in COVID-19. About the research overall: Material from acute and convalescent COVID-19 was sourced from the United States, Italy and Spain. PBMCs, B-cell-depleted T cells, or T cells were the source of the cDNA or gDNA that made up the material.

From germline, CDR1 is GTSNPN and CDR2 SVGIG (reference sequence). Trimming cost V 4 bases and J 0 bases, with 13 bases left between them. The CDR3 has 14 residues. This TCR derives from a woman aged 50 to 60 with acute COVID-19. V gene TRBV30 combines with J gene TRBJ2-7; D ambiguous. The specimen was PBMCs or T cells enriched from blood (not recorded which). The CDR3 DNA reads as TGTGCCTGGAAAGATCAGGATATCTCCTACGAGCAGTACTTC. This gives the protein CAWKDQDISYEQYF.